What follows are 11 T cell receptor beta chains derived from one specimen sequenced in a study of CD8+CD57+ T cells in acquired aplastic anemia. Using genomic DNA as the template, TCR beta VDJ and CDR3 profiling was carried out. TCRdb ran MiXCR on the reads and lists one entry per CDR3 protein. The sample has about 180,000 distinct CDR3 sequences; less than 50% are singletons. Patients chosen for sequencing had CD8+CD57+ cells that had expanded, as shown by flow cytometry. Sequencing was done on a sample of sorted CD4+, CD8+, or CD8+CD57+ T cells (not recorded which) from PBMCs. Every receptor here comes from a human donor with aplastic anemia.

V gene TRBV6-1 combines with J gene TRBJ1-3; the D gene is possibly TRBD1 (5 bases). Germline values: CDR1 MNHNS, CDR2 SASEGT. V was cut by 6 bases and J by 1 base, with 10 bases left in between. The CDR3 runs to 14 residues. In nucleotides, the CDR3 is TGTGCCAGCAGGTCAGGGTGGTCTGGAAACACCATATATTTT. This codes for CASRSGWSGNTIYF.

This clonotype was seen repeatedly, ten times or more. The chain is built from TRBV4-1 and TRBJ1-5; weak D call: TRBD1 (5 bases). Per the germline V gene, CDR1 is MGHRA and CDR2 is YSYEKL. CDR3 length: 15 amino acids. Trimming took 1 base from V and 5 from J, leaving 12 bases between them. Here the CDR3 DNA reads TGCGCCAGCAGCCAAGCATCAGGGTCGTATCAGCCCCAGCATTTT. Its translation: CASSQASGSYQPQHF.

This chain links TRBV25-1 with TRBJ1-3; possibly TRBD1 for D (6 bases). V lost 7 bases, J lost 0 bases, and 13 bases lay in between. Germline-derived CDR1 and CDR2 are MGHDK and SYGVNS. The CDR3 covers 15 residues. The CDR3 coding sequence is TGTGCCAGCACCTACAGGGCCAGCTCTGGAAACACCATATATTTT. Protein sequence: CASTYRASSGNTIYF.

Ten or more counts support this clonotype. This rearrangement joins TRBV4-1 to TRBJ2-1; TRBD2 matches at 9 bases. The CDR3 is 15 residues long. The V segment lost 4 bases and the J segment 5 bases; nucleotides outside the gene matches: 6. Germline V gives CDR1 MGHRA, CDR2 YSYEKL. As DNA, the CDR3 is TGCGCCAGCAGCCCGCGGGGGGGCCGGGACAATGAGCAGTTCTTC. It specifies CASSPRGGRDNEQFF.

Only a few counts were recorded for this clonotype. The chain recombines TRBV3-1 with TRBJ1-4; no definite D call. V dropped 2 bases and J dropped 5 bases, with 18 bases sitting between them. CDR1 and CDR2 from the germline V gene are LGHDT and YNNKEL (reference sequence). The CDR3 has 17 amino acids. In DNA form, the CDR3 reads TGTGCCAGCAGCCAATCGCGGAAGAATTTTAGGAATGAAAAACTGTTTTTT. Translating it yields CASSQSRKNFRNEKLFF.

On this clonotype: Possible read error: a much larger clone is one base away. In DNA, the CDR3 is TGTGCCGGCAGTTCAGGGCGAATCGGTCAGCCCCAGCATTTT. It is translated as CAGSSGRIGQPQHF. This sequence joins TRBV6-5 and TRBJ1-5; possible D gene TRBD1, 5 bases. This CDR3 has 14 residues. Looked up from germline, CDR1 is MNHEY and CDR2 is SVGAGI.

This chain links TRBV7-2 with TRBJ2-4; 9 bases match TRBD2. This CDR3 is built from 17 residues. Germline V lookup: CDR1 SGHTA, CDR2 FQGNSA. The ends lost 4 bases at V and 0 bases at J; junction bases unmatched: 7. CDR3 residues: CASSSLAGTVAKNIQYF. The CDR3 DNA sequence: TGTGCCAGCAGCTCACTAGCGGGTACTGTAGCCAAAAACATTCAGTACTTC.

The chain joins TRBV20-1 to TRBJ2-5; 7 nucleotides align to TRBD1. Per germline, CDR1 DFQATT and CDR2 SNEGSKA (reference sequence). Germline trimming cut 6 bases from V and 2 bases from J; bases unmatched to any gene: 9. The CDR3 contains 14 residues. CDR3 amino acids: CSATSSTGQETQYF. The CDR3 DNA follows: TGCAGTGCCACCTCCTCGACAGGGCAAGAGACCCAGTACTTC.

The chain recombines TRBV29-1 with TRBJ1-2; D unclear. Trimming cost V 6 bases and J 8 bases, with 16 bases left between them. The CDR3 is 12 amino acids. Per germline, CDR1 SQVTM and CDR2 ANQGSEA. The CDR3 DNA follows: TGCAGCGTGCATACACGTAGTTGGGGCTACACCTTC. Translated: CSVHTRSWGYTF. The full variable domain, completed using reference TRBV29-1 and TRBJ1-2, is SAVISQKPSRDICQRGTSLTIQCQVDSQVTMMFWYRQQPGQSLTLIATANQGSEATYESGFVIDKFPISRPNLTFSTLTVSNMSPEDSSIYLCSVHTRSWGYTFGSGTRLTVV.

This clonotype was found many times. This chain uses TRBV7-2 with TRBJ2-7; D not certain. Germline values: CDR1 SGHTA, CDR2 FQGNSA. The CDR3 is 13 residues long. V gave up 4 bases and J gave up 4 bases, with 11 bases separating them. CDR3 loop: CASSSSFVYEQYF. CDR3 sequence (DNA): TGTGCCAGCAGCTCGTCATTCGTTTACGAGCAGTACTTC.

The rearrangement links TRBV2 to TRBJ1-2; D is possibly TRBD1 (6 bases). Per the germline V gene, CDR1 is SNHLY and CDR2 is FYNNEI. Between the trimmed V and J ends, which lost 5 bases and 8 bases, there was a span of 15 bases. There are 13 residues in the CDR3. The CDR3 here is CASSLSGGGGYTF. The CDR3 nucleotides are TGTGCCAGCAGTTTATCAGGAGGGGGAGGCTACACCTTC. Drawing the rest from reference TRBV2 and TRBJ1-2, the complete variable domain is EPEVTQTPSHQVTQMGQEVILRCVPISNHLYFYWYRQILGQKVEFLVSFYNNEISEKSEIFDDQFSVERPDGSNFTLKIRSTKLEDSAMYFCASSLSGGGGYTFGSGTRLTVV.